This T cell receptor delta chain emerged from a study of γδ T cells in repeated Plasmodium falciparum infection. Concerning this clone itself: Its antigen is as yet unknown. One base separates it from a far larger clone, so it is likely a read error. Distinct nucleotide sequences in the sample also encode this CDR3.

Vgamma9/Vdelta2+ and Vdelta2-negative gammadelta T cells were flow-sorted from PBMC for bulk sequencing. The CDR3 totals 20 residues. Germline assignment: CDR1 TSWWSYY and CDR2 QGS. TCRdb redid the clone calls on the multiplex PCR reads with CATT. The repertoire holds roughly 90,000 delta-chain clones, with approximately 1.5% as singletons. Findings and limits, study-wide: Malian children's Vdelta2-negative repertoires appeared more expanded and less diverse than Australians'.

The source is a pool of human donors (malaria-infected and uninfected, not separated). Sequences were obtained from gamma-delta T cells from blood. The chain combines TRDV1 with TRDJ1, with D possibly TRDD2 on 6 matching bases. The J gene was not available in TCRdb and was assigned here by matching the DNA to germline segments. This CDR3 reads CALGRSFPSYPGVYTDKLIF. The CDR3 DNA follows: TGTGCCCTTGGGAGATCCTTCCCCTCGTACCCGGGGGTGTACACCGATAAACTCATCTTT.